A selection of T cell receptor beta chains follows, all from one sample in a study of shared clonotypes between healthy human individuals. Sequencing used immunoSEQ multiplex PCR; TCRdb keeps in-frame clones, though not all of them. The data show a few million clones, about 92% seen once. Material for sequencing was naive CD4+ T cells from PBMCs. These receptors came from a man younger than 30 in good health. Some clones in this sample may be carry-over from other donors' samples. The CDR3 runs from the conserved cysteine through the conserved F or W. A D gene is named only where the DNA matches it firmly. Rows may omit the clone size; those that give it use once, few, many or a size class.

d_call: TRBD2
clone_size: .
v_call: TRBV9
j_call: TRBJ2-1
cdr3_length: 18
cdr3_nt: TGTGCCAGCAGCGTCGGATTGGGACTAGCGGACTCCTACAATGAGCAGTTCTTC
cdr3_aa: CASSVGLGLADSYNEQFF

d_call: .
clone_size: .
v_call: TRBV7-8
j_call: TRBJ2-5
cdr3_length: 12
cdr3_nt: TGTGCCAGCAGCCAGATTCAAGAGACCCAGTACTTC
cdr3_aa: CASSQIQETQYF

d_call: TRBD1
clone_size: once
v_call: TRBV6-5
j_call: TRBJ2-7
cdr3_length: 14
cdr3_nt: TGTGCCATCGATTATGGACAGGGGGCGTACGAGCAGTACTTC
cdr3_aa: CAIDYGQGAYEQYF

d_call: .
clone_size: .
v_call: TRBV10-3
j_call: TRBJ1-5
cdr3_length: 18
cdr3_nt: TGTGCCATCAGTGAGTCGTTCGGGGTTGCCAGACTCAATCAGCCCCAGCATTTT
cdr3_aa: CAISESFGVARLNQPQHF

d_call: .
clone_size: .
v_call: TRBV5-8
j_call: TRBJ1-2
cdr3_length: 11
cdr3_nt: TGTGCCAGCAGCTTGGCCGTTGGCTACACCTTC
cdr3_aa: CASSLAVGYTF

d_call: .
clone_size: .
v_call: TRBV18
j_call: TRBJ1-5
cdr3_length: 16
cdr3_nt: TGTGCCAGCTCACCACCAGGGACTGGAAACAATCAGCCCCAGCATTTT
cdr3_aa: CASSPPGTGNNQPQHF

d_call: TRBD1
clone_size: .
v_call: TRBV7-3
j_call: TRBJ2-1
cdr3_length: 15
cdr3_nt: TGTGCCAGCAGCGCAGGGGGCGGGTCCTACAATGAGCAGTTCTTC
cdr3_aa: CASSAGGGSYNEQFF

d_call: .
clone_size: once
v_call: TRBV4-1
j_call: TRBJ2-2
cdr3_length: 18
cdr3_nt: TGCGCCAGCAGCACTCGGGTTCTGAGCGGACAGAACACCGGGGAGCTGTTTTTT
cdr3_aa: CASSTRVLSGQNTGELFF

d_call: .
clone_size: .
v_call: TRBV28
j_call: TRBJ1-2
cdr3_length: 16
cdr3_nt: TGTGCCAGCAGTTTGGCAGGGCGTCAGGCAAACTATGGCTACACCTTC
cdr3_aa: CASSLAGRQANYGYTF

d_call: .
clone_size: once
v_call: TRBV28
j_call: TRBJ1-6
cdr3_length: 13
cdr3_nt: TGTGCCAGCAGTTTACAACGGGATTCACCCCTCCACTTT
cdr3_aa: CASSLQRDSPLHF

d_call: .
clone_size: .
v_call: TRBV7-3
j_call: TRBJ1-1
cdr3_length: 14
cdr3_nt: TGTGCCAGCAGCTCCTGGGGGGCTCGCACTGAAGCTTTCTTT
cdr3_aa: CASSSWGARTEAFF

d_call: .
clone_size: .
v_call: TRBV21-1
j_call: TRBJ1-5
cdr3_length: 18
cdr3_nt: TGTGCCAGGAGCAGGCCGCGATCTGGGGACTTTGGCAATCAGCCCCAGCATTTT
cdr3_aa: CARSRPRSGDFGNQPQHF

d_call: .
clone_size: .
v_call: TRBV28
j_call: TRBJ2-3
cdr3_length: 15
cdr3_nt: TGTGCCAGCAGCCCTCTAACCCCTCTCTATAGGACGCAGTATTTT
cdr3_aa: CASSPLTPLYRTQYF

d_call: .
clone_size: .
v_call: TRBV6-5
j_call: TRBJ2-5
cdr3_length: 15
cdr3_nt: TGTGCCAGCAGCAGTGGGGCAGGGACACGAGAGACCCAGTACTTC
cdr3_aa: CASSSGAGTRETQYF

d_call: TRBD2
clone_size: .
v_call: TRBV6-5
j_call: TRBJ2-5
cdr3_length: 14
cdr3_nt: TGTGCCAGCAGTTCACCGGGACTAAAAGAGACCCAGTACTTC
cdr3_aa: CASSSPGLKETQYF

d_call: TRBD2
clone_size: .
v_call: TRBV7-9
j_call: TRBJ2-2
cdr3_length: 17
cdr3_nt: TGTGCCAGCAGCTTACGGCCTAGCGGGATTACCACCGGGGAGCTGTTTTTT
cdr3_aa: CASSLRPSGITTGELFF

d_call: TRBD1
clone_size: .
v_call: TRBV7-9
j_call: TRBJ2-3
cdr3_length: 16
cdr3_nt: TGTGCCAGCAGCTTAAGGGGGACAGGGGCCACAGATACGCAGTATTTT
cdr3_aa: CASSLRGTGATDTQYF

d_call: TRBD1
clone_size: .
v_call: TRBV6-6
j_call: TRBJ1-2
cdr3_length: 16
cdr3_nt: TGTGCCAGCAGTCTCGCCCGACAGGGCGCTAACTATGGCTACACCTTC
cdr3_aa: CASSLARQGANYGYTF

d_call: TRBD1
clone_size: .
v_call: TRBV19
j_call: TRBJ2-7
cdr3_length: 14
cdr3_nt: TGTGCCACTCAAAGGACAGGGGCTTCCTACGAGCAGTACTTC
cdr3_aa: CATQRTGASYEQYF

d_call: TRBD1
clone_size: .
v_call: TRBV5-1
j_call: TRBJ2-3
cdr3_length: 14
cdr3_nt: TGCGCCAGCAGCTGGGGACAGGGGACAGATACGCAGTATTTT
cdr3_aa: CASSWGQGTDTQYF

d_call: .
clone_size: .
v_call: TRBV27
j_call: TRBJ2-3
cdr3_length: 12
cdr3_nt: TGTGCCAGCAGCCGGGTTGCAGATACGCAGTATTTT
cdr3_aa: CASSRVADTQYF

d_call: .
clone_size: .
v_call: TRBV11-2
j_call: TRBJ1-4
cdr3_length: 15
cdr3_nt: TGTGCCAGCAGCTCCCCGGCGGGCACTAATGAAAAACTGTTTTTT
cdr3_aa: CASSSPAGTNEKLFF

d_call: .
clone_size: .
v_call: TRBV29-1
j_call: TRBJ2-3
cdr3_length: 15
cdr3_nt: TGCAGCGCCGAAAGGGGGGCCAACGCCCCAAATACGCAGTATTTT
cdr3_aa: CSAERGANAPNTQYF

d_call: .
clone_size: .
v_call: TRBV5-1
j_call: TRBJ2-1
cdr3_length: 14
cdr3_nt: TGCGCCAGTCAGTCGGGGCTCTCCTACAATGAGCAGTTCTTC
cdr3_aa: CASQSGLSYNEQFF

d_call: .
clone_size: .
v_call: TRBV30
j_call: TRBJ1-1
cdr3_length: 12
cdr3_nt: TGTGCCTGGAGTGTGAGGGGCACTGAAGCTTTCTTT
cdr3_aa: CAWSVRGTEAFF

d_call: TRBD2
clone_size: .
v_call: TRBV5-6
j_call: TRBJ2-7
cdr3_length: 16
cdr3_nt: TGTGCCAGCAGCTTGGGAGGACTAGCGGGGTCCTACGAGCAGTACTTC
cdr3_aa: CASSLGGLAGSYEQYF

d_call: .
clone_size: .
v_call: TRBV2
j_call: TRBJ2-3
cdr3_length: 13
cdr3_nt: TGTGCCAGCAGTGACGGCAGGACAGATACGCAGTATTTT
cdr3_aa: CASSDGRTDTQYF

d_call: .
clone_size: .
v_call: TRBV30
j_call: TRBJ1-5
cdr3_length: 12
cdr3_nt: TGTGCCTGGAGTGCTGGGGTGCAGCCCCAGCATTTT
cdr3_aa: CAWSAGVQPQHF

d_call: .
clone_size: .
v_call: TRBV21-1
j_call: TRBJ1-5
cdr3_length: 17
cdr3_nt: TGTGCCAGCAGGACCCCCCGGGCGGGACGAGGGTCTCAGCCCCAGCATTTT
cdr3_aa: CASRTPRAGRGSQPQHF

d_call: TRBD1
clone_size: .
v_call: TRBV11-2
j_call: TRBJ2-1
cdr3_length: 14
cdr3_nt: TGTGCCAGCAGCCCGCGGACAGGGGACAATGAGCAGTTCTTC
cdr3_aa: CASSPRTGDNEQFF

d_call: TRBD2
clone_size: .
v_call: TRBV11-2
j_call: TRBJ2-7
cdr3_length: 17
cdr3_nt: TGTGCCAGCAGCTTCCGAGGTATAGCGGGAGGGTTCTACGAGCAGTACTTC
cdr3_aa: CASSFRGIAGGFYEQYF

d_call: TRBD1
clone_size: .
v_call: TRBV9
j_call: TRBJ1-2
cdr3_length: 15
cdr3_nt: TGTGCCAGCAGCCCCGGGACAGGGAGTACCTATGGCTACACCTTC
cdr3_aa: CASSPGTGSTYGYTF

d_call: .
clone_size: .
v_call: TRBV4-1
j_call: TRBJ2-5
cdr3_length: 14
cdr3_nt: TGCGCCAGCAGCCAAAGTTGGCAAGAAGAGACCCAGTACTTC
cdr3_aa: CASSQSWQEETQYF

d_call: TRBD1
clone_size: .
v_call: TRBV28
j_call: TRBJ1-5
cdr3_length: 20
cdr3_nt: TGTGCCAGCAGTCCCCGTAAACTCTACAGGGGTGGGTCTAGCAATCAGCCCCAGCATTTT
cdr3_aa: CASSPRKLYRGGSSNQPQHF

d_call: .
clone_size: .
v_call: TRBV6-1
j_call: TRBJ1-1
cdr3_length: 13
cdr3_nt: TGTGCCAGCAGTGCCCGGGTTGATACGGGAGCTTTCTTT
cdr3_aa: CASSARVDTGAFF

d_call: .
clone_size: .
v_call: TRBV7-9
j_call: TRBJ2-1
cdr3_length: 15
cdr3_nt: TGTGCCAGCAGCTCCGCCTCCCTAGCGTCGTTGCACTGGTTCTTC
cdr3_aa: CASSSASLASLHWFF

d_call: .
clone_size: few
v_call: TRBV15
j_call: TRBJ1-5
cdr3_length: 15
cdr3_nt: TGTGCCACCAGCAGAGATGGACAGATTTATCAGCCCCAGCATTTT
cdr3_aa: CATSRDGQIYQPQHF

d_call: TRBD2
clone_size: .
v_call: TRBV7-2
j_call: TRBJ2-4
cdr3_length: 14
cdr3_nt: TGTGCCAGCAGCTTAGGGACTACCGGGACTAGGGGGTACTTC
cdr3_aa: CASSLGTTGTRGYF

d_call: .
clone_size: .
v_call: TRBV6-1
j_call: TRBJ1-2
cdr3_length: 15
cdr3_nt: TGTGCCAGCAGTGAAGCGCGGGGGCTGGGCTATGGCTACACCTTC
cdr3_aa: CASSEARGLGYGYTF

d_call: .
clone_size: .
v_call: TRBV29-1
j_call: TRBJ1-3
cdr3_length: 13
cdr3_nt: TGCAGCGTTGATACAGAGGCTGGAAACACCATATATTTT
cdr3_aa: CSVDTEAGNTIYF

d_call: .
clone_size: once
v_call: TRBV7-9
j_call: TRBJ2-5
cdr3_length: 15
cdr3_nt: TGTGCCAGCAGCCCCGGACACCATTACCAAGAGACCCAGTACTTC
cdr3_aa: CASSPGHHYQETQYF

d_call: .
clone_size: .
v_call: TRBV28
j_call: TRBJ2-7
cdr3_length: 13
cdr3_nt: TGTGCCAGCAGTTTATCCACAGTCTACGAGCAGTACTTC
cdr3_aa: CASSLSTVYEQYF

d_call: .
clone_size: .
v_call: TRBV5-6
j_call: TRBJ1-4
cdr3_length: 14
cdr3_nt: TGTGCCAGCAGCTTGACCGGGGATAATGAAAAACTGTTTTTT
cdr3_aa: CASSLTGDNEKLFF

d_call: .
clone_size: few
v_call: TRBV30
j_call: TRBJ1-2
cdr3_length: 13
cdr3_nt: TGTGCCTGGAGTGTGGCAGGCCCCTATGGCTACACCTTC
cdr3_aa: CAWSVAGPYGYTF

d_call: .
clone_size: few
v_call: TRBV29-1
j_call: TRBJ1-5
cdr3_length: 14
cdr3_nt: TGCAGCGTTGTTCTCGCAGGCTCCAATCAGCCCCAGCATTTT
cdr3_aa: CSVVLAGSNQPQHF

d_call: .
clone_size: .
v_call: TRBV6-5
j_call: TRBJ2-7
cdr3_length: 16
cdr3_nt: TGTGCCAGCAGTTATAGGGGGAGGGCCGGCACCTACGAGCAGTACTTC
cdr3_aa: CASSYRGRAGTYEQYF

d_call: .
clone_size: .
v_call: TRBV27
j_call: TRBJ2-7
cdr3_length: 15
cdr3_nt: TGTGCCAGCAGTTCGGAGACAGGTCTGAGGAACGAGCAGTACTTC
cdr3_aa: CASSSETGLRNEQYF

d_call: .
clone_size: .
v_call: TRBV9
j_call: TRBJ2-5
cdr3_length: 14
cdr3_nt: TGTGCCAGCAGCGTAGTGGAGGGTTTGGAGACCCAGTACTTC
cdr3_aa: CASSVVEGLETQYF

d_call: .
clone_size: .
v_call: TRBV11-3
j_call: TRBJ2-3
cdr3_length: 13
cdr3_nt: TGTGCCAGCAGCTTAGGGTCCGCAGATACGCAGTATTTT
cdr3_aa: CASSLGSADTQYF

d_call: TRBD1
clone_size: .
v_call: TRBV27
j_call: TRBJ2-3
cdr3_length: 15
cdr3_nt: TGTGCCAGCAGGAACGACAGGGGAAACACAGATACGCAGTATTTT
cdr3_aa: CASRNDRGNTDTQYF

d_call: .
clone_size: .
v_call: TRBV7-2
j_call: TRBJ1-2
cdr3_length: 16
cdr3_nt: TGTGCCAGCAGCTTAGGAACACCGACGCAGAACTATGGCTACACCTTC
cdr3_aa: CASSLGTPTQNYGYTF

d_call: .
clone_size: .
v_call: TRBV28
j_call: TRBJ2-2
cdr3_length: 15
cdr3_nt: TGTGCCAGCAAGAGTACCGGGACGAGGGGCGGGGAGCTGTTTTTT
cdr3_aa: CASKSTGTRGGELFF

d_call: TRBD1
clone_size: .
v_call: TRBV6-5
j_call: TRBJ1-2
cdr3_length: 15
cdr3_nt: TGTGCCACCAGGGGGACAGGGTTAGGGTGGTATGGCTACACCTTC
cdr3_aa: CATRGTGLGWYGYTF

d_call: TRBD2
clone_size: .
v_call: TRBV5-6
j_call: TRBJ2-2
cdr3_length: 15
cdr3_nt: TGTGCCAGCAGCCGAGTAGGACTAGCGATCGGGGAGCTGTTTTTT
cdr3_aa: CASSRVGLAIGELFF

d_call: TRBD2
clone_size: .
v_call: TRBV7-3
j_call: TRBJ2-1
cdr3_length: 16
cdr3_nt: TGTGCCAGCAGCTCGGGAGGGCCGGGGGTCGAAAATGAGCAGTTCTTC
cdr3_aa: CASSSGGPGVENEQFF

d_call: .
clone_size: few
v_call: TRBV28
j_call: TRBJ2-7
cdr3_length: 12
cdr3_nt: TGTGCCAGCACGGGGCTCCGCTACGAGCAGTACTTC
cdr3_aa: CASTGLRYEQYF

d_call: .
clone_size: .
v_call: TRBV28
j_call: TRBJ1-5
cdr3_length: 12
cdr3_nt: TGTGCCAGCACACGGTCCAATCAGCCCCAGCATTTT
cdr3_aa: CASTRSNQPQHF